The 26 T cell receptor beta chains presented below share a single source sample, sequenced in a study of CXCR3-negative and CXCR3-positive naive CD8 T cells. General study results and limits: A higher hydrophobicity marked the TRB CDR3s of CXCR3-positive naive cells versus CXCR3-negative naive cells.

These receptors are not linked to any known antigen. Carrying UMI labels, the TRB cDNA libraries were prepared through 5' RACE. Using the 5' RACE reads, TCRdb records one entry per CDR3 protein without DNA. The ten most abundant clones cover approximately 0.27% of a sample with roughly 140,000 distinct CDR3 sequences. The sequencing input was naive CXCR3+ CD8+ T cells from blood. Regarding subset: CD45RO-CCR7+CD27+CD95- naive CD8+ T cells expressing CXCR3 (TNR3+). These TCRs come from a human donor in good health. Some clones in this sample may be carry-over from other donors' samples.

The V and J genes are TRBV7-2 and TRBJ2-1; TCRdb lists TRBD2, though no DNA is available to test this call. Germline CDR1 reads SGHTA; CDR2 reads FQGNSA. The CDR3 loop spans 15 amino acids. CDR3 protein: CASSLDLSGTHEQFF.

The rearrangement joins TRBV4-3 to TRBJ2-3; TCRdb returns TRBD1, unconfirmable since there is no DNA. CDR1 LGHNA and CDR2 YSLEER come from the germline V gene. This CDR3 has 13 residues. CDR3 region: CASSQEGQGTQYF.

V and J are TRBV28 and TRBJ2-7. The length of the CDR3 is 13 residues. Germline V gives CDR1 MDHEN, CDR2 SYDVKM. The CDR3 protein is CASSVGYSYEQYF.

V is TRBV12-3 or TRBV12-4 and J is TRBJ2-7. The CDR3 contains 13 residues. Here the CDR3 reads CASLGPDRYEQYF.

The CDR3: CSVSSGQGSYEQYF. The chain has TRBV29-1 and TRBJ2-7; TCRdb indicates TRBD1, and absent DNA this call remains unverified. The germline gives CDR1 SQVTM, CDR2 ANQGSEA. The CDR3 runs 14 residues.

The chain carries TRBV11-3 and TRBJ2-3; TCRdb indicates TRBD1, and absent DNA this call remains unverified. The CDR3 spans 14 residues. Germline assignment: CDR1 SGHNT and CDR2 YENEEA. CDR3 residues: CASSLPNRDREMYF.

The chain links TRBV10-3 to TRBJ2-7; TCRdb calls TRBD1, which cannot be checked without DNA. Per germline, CDR1 ENHRY and CDR2 SYGVKD. The CDR3 consists of 15 residues. The CDR3 here is CAISPPGTESYEQYF.

The rearrangement links TRBV20-1 to TRBJ2-1; checking the TCRdb D call of TRBD2 is not possible without DNA. The CDR3 has 14 residues. Germline lookup yields CDR1 DFQATT and CDR2 SNEGSKA (reference sequence). This CDR3 reads CSANQGGQDNEQFF.

The chain links TRBV9 to TRBJ1-1; the TRBD1 assignment by TCRdb is unverifiable without DNA. The CDR3 consists of 15 residues. CDR1 is SGDLS and CDR2 is YYNGEE in the germline V gene. This CDR3 is CASRDEGGTNTEAFF.

This chain uses TRBV29-1 with TRBJ1-1. CDR1 is SQVTM, CDR2 ANQGSEA, per germline. CDR3 length: 16 amino acids. CDR3 sequence: CSVEDLGGALNTEAFF.

V is TRBV5-1 and J is TRBJ2-1; the TCRdb call, TRBD1, lacks DNA for checking. The CDR3 spans 14 residues. Germline CDR1 is SGHRS and CDR2 is YFSETQ. CDR3 sequence reads: CASSAGLAENEQFF.

The chain's CDR3 is CASSQSADTQYF. The V call is TRBV3-1, the J call TRBJ2-3. This CDR3 spans 12 amino acids. CDR1 and CDR2 (germline): LGHDT, YNNKEL (reference sequence).

V is TRBV5-5 and J is TRBJ2-5. The CDR3 consists of 14 residues. Germline V gives CDR1 SGHKS, CDR2 YYEKEE (reference sequence). CDR3 loop: CASSPEQFQETQYF.

The chain combines TRBV27 with TRBJ2-7; TCRdb reports TRBD2, a call that lacks DNA to check it against. The CDR3 totals 15 residues. Germline V gene sequence: CDR1 MNHEY, CDR2 SMNVEV (reference sequence). CDR3 sequence: CASSFGLAGGYEQYF.

The rearrangement uses TRBV29-1 and TRBJ2-1; the D gene TCRdb calls, TRBD1, cannot be checked with no DNA. Germline V gene data show CDR1 as SQVTM and CDR2 as ANQGSEA. The CDR3 has 12 amino acids. Here the CDR3 reads CSAYYDRNEQFF.

This chain connects TRBV5-1 to TRBJ1-1; the TRBD1 assignment by TCRdb is unverifiable without DNA. CDR1 SGHRS and CDR2 YFSETQ come from the germline V gene. This CDR3 is 14 amino acids long. This CDR3 is CASSTGTGYTEAFF. The full variable domain, its missing parts supplied by reference TRBV5-1 and TRBJ1-1, is KAGVTQTPRYLIKTRGQQVTLSCSPISGHRSVSWYQQTPGQGLQFLFEYFSETQRNKGNFPGRFSGRQFSNSRSEMNVSTLELGDSALYLCASSTGTGYTEAFFGQGTRLTVV.

The rearrangement uses TRBV29-1 and TRBJ2-4; with no DNA, the TCRdb D assignment of TRBD1 cannot be verified. The CDR3 has 12 residues. Per germline, CDR1 SQVTM and CDR2 ANQGSEA. The CDR3 loop reads CSAEQGNSIQYF.

The V and J genes are TRBV29-1 and TRBJ2-3. The CDR3 has 14 amino acids. The germline V gene has CDR1 SQVTM and CDR2 ANQGSEA. CDR3 loop: CSVEDLLDTDTQYF.

This sequence joins TRBV27 and TRBJ1-5; TCRdb indicates TRBD1, and absent DNA this call remains unverified. The germline V gene encodes CDR1 MNHEY and CDR2 SMNVEV (reference sequence). CDR3 size: 18 residues. CDR3 sequence: CASIHPPGNDGGNQPQHF.

This chain connects TRBV5-1 to TRBJ2-7. The CDR3 spans 14 residues. The germline V gene encodes CDR1 SGHRS and CDR2 YFSETQ. The CDR3 loop is CASSLTYGSYEQYF. Supplemented by reference TRBV5-1 and TRBJ2-7, the full variable domain reads KAGVTQTPRYLIKTRGQQVTLSCSPISGHRSVSWYQQTPGQGLQFLFEYFSETQRNKGNFPGRFSGRQFSNSRSEMNVSTLELGDSALYLCASSLTYGSYEQYFGPGTRLTVT.

V usage is TRBV14 and J usage is TRBJ1-2. CDR1 is SGHDN, CDR2 FVKESK, per germline. The CDR3 totals 12 residues. Here the CDR3 reads CASSQDLYGYTF.

The chain is built from TRBV29-1 and TRBJ1-2; as DNA is missing, the TRBD1 call by TCRdb cannot be tested. This CDR3 is built from 14 residues. The germline CDR1 and CDR2 sequences are SQVTM and ANQGSEA. CDR3 residues: CSVEGQGASFGYTF.

The chain employs TRBV19 and TRBJ2-7; TCRdb calls TRBD1, which cannot be checked without DNA. The germline gives CDR1 LNHDA, CDR2 SQIVND (reference sequence). The CDR3 sequence is 13 residues long. CDR3 sequence: CASSAGQAGEQYF.

The V and J genes are TRBV11-2 and TRBJ2-3. In germline, CDR1 is SGHAT, CDR2 FQNNGV. The CDR3 sequence is 15 residues long. The chain's CDR3 is CASSLQARSTDTQYF.

The chain has TRBV7-9 and TRBJ2-7; TCRdb indicates TRBD1, and absent DNA this call remains unverified. The germline gives CDR1 SEHNR, CDR2 FQNEAQ (reference sequence). The CDR3 contains 14 residues. The CDR3 spells CASSLPGQFFEQYF.

V usage is TRBV4-3 and J usage is TRBJ2-1; TCRdb's D call of TRBD2 is untestable without DNA. Germline V gives CDR1 LGHNA, CDR2 YSLEER. This CDR3 region has 18 residues. CDR3 region: CASSQDPPLAGGPGEQFF.